This T cell receptor beta chain is from a study of identical twins. It was template switching that added a universal primer site, and there were unique molecular identifiers on the cDNA. One entry per CDR3 protein results from TCRdb running MiXCR on the 5' RACE reads. This table has 240,000 or so distinct CDR3 sequences, roughly 10% appearing once. Findings and caveats of the study: Low generation-probability sequences were in excess among twin-shared out-of-frame alpha sequences. Models underestimated how often monozygotic twins shared out-of-frame TCR alpha. Insertions ran lower in abundant cord blood beta clonotypes, though not in memory repertoires.

This clonotype was detected ten times or more. Its cognate antigen is unknown. The specimen sequenced was memory T cells sorted from blood. This TCR came from a man in his fifties in good health.

CDR3 protein: CASSWEENYGYTF. The CDR3 region has the DNA TGTGCCAGCAGTTGGGAAGAGAACTATGGCTACACCTTC. The chain joins TRBV12-3 or TRBV12-4 to TRBJ1-2, with D unclear. The CDR3 spans 13 residues. V lost 4 bases to trimming and J lost 2 bases, with 8 bases between them.